The 16 T cell receptor beta chains below come from one sample, sequenced in a study of T cell responses to AZD1222 COVID-19 vaccine. Generated by immunoSEQ multiplex PCR, the TCRdb table keeps only in-frame clones and is missing some. The sample records about 120,000 clones, 75% to 90% being singletons. The sequencing here drew on peripheral blood, taken on day 0 of AZD1222 vaccination. These TCRs come from an adult in good health.

The rearrangement uses TRBV30 and TRBJ1-5; maybe TRBD1 (6 bases). The ends were cut back, 4 bases at V and 0 bases at J, with 13 bases in the middle. CDR1 and CDR2 from the germline V gene are GTSNPN and SVGIG (reference sequence). The CDR3 loop spans 15 amino acids. This chain's CDR3 is CAWTRQGSSNQPQHF. CDR3 nucleotide sequence: TGTGCCTGGACTCGGCAGGGGTCTAGCAATCAGCCCCAGCATTTT.

The V and J genes are TRBV5-1 and TRBJ1-2, with 7 bases aligning to TRBD1. The CDR3 is 15 residues long. Germline V lookup: CDR1 SGHRS, CDR2 YFSETQ. V lost 2 bases, J lost 1 base, and 5 bases stayed unmatched. The CDR3 DNA reads as TGCGCCAGCAGCTTCACAGGGGAATTTAACTATGGCTACACCTTC. Protein: CASSFTGEFNYGYTF. Complete variable domain (other parts from reference TRBV5-1 and TRBJ1-2): KAGVTQTPRYLIKTRGQQVTLSCSPISGHRSVSWYQQTPGQGLQFLFEYFSETQRNKGNFPGRFSGRQFSNSRSEMNVSTLELGDSALYLCASSFTGEFNYGYTFGSGTRLTVV.

The chain employs TRBV28 and TRBJ2-7; 8 nucleotides align to TRBD2. Germline V gene lookup returns CDR1 MDHEN and CDR2 SYDVKM. The CDR3 spans 14 residues. Trimming at V came to 3 bases and at J to 6 bases, leaving 7 bases not matched to a gene. The CDR3 bases are TGTGCCAGCAGTTTTCCCAGCGGGAGTGGCGAGCAGTACTTC. Translation: CASSFPSGSGEQYF.

V gene TRBV5-4 combines with J gene TRBJ2-2; perhaps TRBD2 as D (6 bases). CDR1 is SGHNT, CDR2 YYREEE, per germline (reference sequence). Trimming took 2 bases from V and 3 from J, leaving 11 bases between them. CDR3 length: 15 amino acids. CDR3 DNA sequence: TGTGCCAGCAGCTTCGGAGGGACCGACACCGGGGAGCTGTTTTTT. Encoded protein: CASSFGGTDTGELFF.

The chain recombines TRBV5-4 with TRBJ1-1; 11 bases map to TRBD1. Germline-derived CDR1 and CDR2 are SGHNT and YYREEE (reference sequence). Trimming removed 4 bases from V and 5 bases from J; junction bases left unmatched: 10. This CDR3 region has 16 residues. The CDR3 region is CASSLGQGAGVTEAFF. The CDR3 coding sequence is TGTGCCAGCAGCCTAGGACAGGGGGCTGGTGTTACTGAAGCTTTCTTT.

The chain joins TRBV5-1 to TRBJ2-1; no clear D gene. The germline V gene has CDR1 SGHRS and CDR2 YFSETQ. V was pared by 0 bases and J by 0 bases, with 4 bases between. CDR3 length equals 14 residues. DNA for the CDR3: TGCGCCAGCAGCTTGGAGGGCTCCTACAATGAGCAGTTCTTC. The encoded protein is CASSLEGSYNEQFF.

This rearrangement joins TRBV28 to TRBJ2-7; 12 bases match TRBD2. This CDR3 region has 15 residues. Trimming at V came to 7 bases and at J to 2 bases, leaving 6 bases not matched to a gene. In germline, CDR1 is MDHEN, CDR2 SYDVKM. CDR3 nucleotides: TGTGCCAGCACCCCTAGCGGGAGGGTCGCCTACGAGCAGTACTTC. This gives the protein CASTPSGRVAYEQYF. Using reference TRBV28 and TRBJ2-7 for the parts outside the CDR3, the full variable domain is DVKVTQSSRYLVKRTGEKVFLECVQDMDHENMFWYRQDPGLGLRLIYFSYDVKMKEKGDIPEGYSVSREKKERFSLILESASTNQTSMYLCASTPSGRVAYEQYFGPGTRLTVT.

This chain uses TRBV1 with TRBJ2-3; the table's TRBD2 call for D was not verified on the DNA. TRBV1 constitutes a pseudogene. The CDR3 sequence is 17 residues long. CDR3 DNA sequence: TGCACCAGCAGCCAAGATCGGACTAGCGGTGGCACAGATACGCAGTATTTT. Encoded protein: CTSSQDRTSGGTDTQYF.

The genes are TRBV28 and TRBJ1-1; unclear D gene. Germline V CDR1 and CDR2: MDHEN, SYDVKM. The CDR3 is made up of 13 amino acids. Deletions cut 6 bases from V and 6 bases from J, with 14 bases between. The CDR3 sequence: CASSRSGLAEAFF. CDR3 bases: TGTGCCAGCAGCCGATCGGGTTTGGCTGAAGCTTTCTTT.

This chain connects TRBV30 to TRBJ1-2; possible D gene TRBD1, 5 bases. The V gene lost 2 bases and the J gene lost 8 bases, with 18 bases spanning the gap. The CDR3 runs 14 residues. The germline CDR1 and CDR2 sequences are GTSNPN and SVGIG (reference sequence). In nucleotides, the CDR3 is TGTGCCTGGAGTCTCGGGGGGTCTGGGGGAGGCTACACCTTC. It translates to CAWSLGGSGGGYTF.

In nucleotides, the CDR3 is TGTGCCAGCAGCCCCGTGGCAGCCTATAATTCACCCCTCCACTTT. Translated, it gives CASSPVAAYNSPLHF. V is TRBV7-3 and J is TRBJ1-6; D gene ambiguous. The CDR3 sequence is 15 residues long. Between the trimmed V and J ends, which lost 5 bases and 2 bases, there was a span of 10 bases. Germline V gene sequence: CDR1 SGHTA, CDR2 FQGTGA.

The rearrangement joins TRBV10-2 to TRBJ2-1; D call uncertain. V lost 0 bases and J 12 bases, leaving 9 bases between the germline ends. The germline gives CDR1 WSHSY, CDR2 SAAADI. The CDR3 has 12 residues. CDR3: CASSESGVVQFF. CDR3 DNA: TGCGCCAGCAGTGAGTCCGGAGTTGTGCAGTTCTTC.

The chain has TRBV18 and TRBJ2-2; a possible D gene is TRBD1 (5 bases). V gave up 5 bases and J gave up 3 bases, with 13 bases separating them. This CDR3 is 15 amino acids long. The germline V gene has CDR1 KGHSH and CDR2 LQKENI. The CDR3 region has the DNA TGTGCCAGCTCAAGGAAGAGCAGGGACACCGGGGAGCTGTTTTTT. Translated: CASSRKSRDTGELFF.

This clone was found once. This rearrangement joins TRBV2 to TRBJ2-3; the match to TRBD2 covers 11 bases. The J segment lost 9 bases and the V segment lost 0 bases, leaving 5 bases of the junction unmatched. The germline CDR1 and CDR2 sequences are SNHLY and FYNNEI. CDR3 length: 15 amino acids. The CDR3 DNA reads as TGTGCCAGCAGTGAAGCTGGGCTAGCGGGAGGCACGCAGTATTTT. This sequence encodes CASSEAGLAGGTQYF.

This rearrangement joins TRBV6-5 to TRBJ1-1; D unresolved. CDR1 and CDR2 from the germline V gene are MNHEY and SVGAGI. The V end lost 2 bases, the J end lost 5 bases, and 9 bases lay between the germline ends. The CDR3 sequence is 13 residues long. In nucleotides, the CDR3 is TGTGCCAGCAGTTACGGCGGGAAGACTGAAGCTTTCTTT. Translated: CASSYGGKTEAFF.

The chain links TRBV7-9 to TRBJ1-5, with 10 positions matching TRBD1. The CDR3 runs to 14 residues. J was trimmed by 6 bases and V by 4 bases; bases with no gene match: 3. The germline V gene has CDR1 SEHNR and CDR2 FQNEAQ (reference sequence). In DNA, the CDR3 is TGTGCCAGCAGCTCGACAGGGGGCCCTCAGCCCCAGCATTTT. Its protein product is CASSSTGGPQPQHF. The full variable domain, its missing parts supplied by reference TRBV7-9 and TRBJ1-5, is DTGVSQNPRHKITKRGQNVTFRCDPISEHNRLYWYRQTLGQGPEFLTYFQNEAQLEKSRLLSDRFSAERPKGSFSTLEIQRTEQGDSAMYLCASSSTGGPQPQHFGDGTRLSIL.